Listed here are 24 T cell receptor beta chains from one sample, sequenced in a study of cytomegalovirus exposure and HLA in healthy donors. A multiplex PCR was run with 60 Vbeta primers and 13 Jbeta primers. Data came from immunoSEQ multiplex PCR; TCRdb stores just in-frame clones and leaves some out. Among approximately 180,000 clones, approximately 80% were seen once, and the ten largest hold about 1.7%. Sample: PBMCs. All receptors come from a woman under 30 in good health and CMV-seronegative.

This clone was detected only a few times. The chain combines TRBV5-5 with TRBJ1-2; 7 bases match TRBD1. The CDR3 has 15 amino acids. Germline CDR1 and CDR2: SGHKS and YYEKEE (reference sequence). Trimming cost V 0 bases and J 7 bases; bases outside gene matches: 9. The CDR3 sequence: CASSLVTGSLRGYTF. As DNA, the CDR3 is TGTGCCAGCAGCTTGGTGACAGGGTCTCTGCGTGGCTACACCTTC.

The CDR3 coding sequence is TGTGCCAGCAGCGTCGGGACAGGGGGCACGCGCGAGCAGTACTTC. Amino acid sequence: CASSVGTGGTREQYF. The genes are TRBV9 and TRBJ2-7, with 12 bases that match TRBD1. Germline CDR1 and CDR2: SGDLS and YYNGEE. The junction had 6 bases not matched to a gene; V was cut back by 2 bases and J by 6 bases. The CDR3 has 15 residues. Using reference TRBV9 and TRBJ2-7 for the parts outside the CDR3, the full variable domain is DSGVTQTPKHLITATGQRVTLRCSPRSGDLSVYWYQQSLDQGLQFLIQYYNGEERAKGNILERFSAQQFPDLHSELNLSSLELGDSALYFCASSVGTGGTREQYFGPGTRLTVT.

This clone was seen just once. This chain joins TRBV5-6 and TRBJ2-5; D not resolved. Trimming shortened V by 3 bases and J by 2 bases, and 14 bases separated the two germline ends. CDR3 size: 15 residues. The germline gives CDR1 SGHDT, CDR2 YYEEEE. The CDR3 spells CASSSWAPGQETQYF. CDR3 sequence (DNA): TGTGCCAGCAGCTCATGGGCACCTGGGCAAGAGACCCAGTACTTC.

The chain links TRBV7-2 to TRBJ1-4, with D possibly matching TRBD1 (6 bases). CDR1 and CDR2 from the germline V gene are SGHTA and FQGNSA. The CDR3 spans 16 residues. V shed 5 bases and J shed 2 bases, with 15 bases lying between them. The CDR3: CASSGGRGWTNEKLFF. As DNA, the CDR3 is TGTGCCAGCAGCGGCGGGAGGGGGTGGACTAATGAAAAACTGTTTTTT.

The rearrangement links TRBV19 to TRBJ1-1, with 8 bases aligning to TRBD1. The germline CDR1 and CDR2 sequences are LNHDA and SQIVND (reference sequence). The CDR3 runs 15 residues. V gave up 3 bases and J gave up 3 bases; unmatched junction bases: 6. The CDR3 spells CASSMGGQGYTEAFF. The CDR3 coding sequence is TGTGCCAGTAGTATGGGCGGACAGGGCTACACTGAAGCTTTCTTT.

This chain connects TRBV28 to TRBJ1-5, with 8 nucleotides matching TRBD1. CDR1 and CDR2 (germline): MDHEN, SYDVKM. V lost 7 bases to trimming and J lost 2 bases; unmatched junction nucleotides: 1. The CDR3 is 13 residues long. CDR3 sequence (DNA): TGTGCCAGCACGGGACAGGGCAATCAGCCCCAGCATTTT. Translating it yields CASTGQGNQPQHF.

This sequence joins TRBV7-2 and TRBJ2-1; the match to TRBD2 covers 8 bases. J gave up 10 bases and V 6 bases, and 14 bases lay outside the gene matches. Germline CDR1 is SGHTA and CDR2 is FQGNSA. The CDR3 is 15 amino acids. The DNA for the CDR3 is TGTGCCAGCAGTTTTACCGGGACTAGGCCTGGGGAGCAGTTCTTC. Its translation is CASSFTGTRPGEQFF.

The chain uses TRBV5-1 and TRBJ1-1; D is possibly TRBD1 (5 bases). V lost 1 base and J 0 bases, leaving 16 bases between the germline ends. The germline V gene encodes CDR1 SGHRS and CDR2 YFSETQ. The CDR3 is 17 residues long. The CDR3 region is CASSLSFGGAMNTEAFF. The CDR3 coding sequence is TGCGCCAGCAGCTTGTCCTTCGGAGGGGCCATGAACACTGAAGCTTTCTTT.

The chain has TRBV28 and TRBJ2-4; 7 bases match TRBD1. Germline CDR1 reads MDHEN; CDR2 reads SYDVKM. The CDR3 consists of 14 residues. V dropped 3 bases and J dropped 9; count of bases not matched to a gene: 8. CDR3 nucleotides: TGTGCCAGCAGTTTGGGTCGACAGGGTAGCATTCAGTACTTC. Translated, it gives CASSLGRQGSIQYF.

This chain links TRBV27 with TRBJ1-1, with no clear D. Germline CDR1 and CDR2: MNHEY and SMNVEV (reference sequence). With 7 bases removed from V and 0 bases from J, the gap between germline ends came to 12 bases. The CDR3 is 14 residues long. This CDR3 is CASIPRGVNTEAFF. CDR3 nucleotide sequence: TGTGCCAGCATCCCCAGAGGCGTGAACACTGAAGCTTTCTTT.

The chain combines TRBV18 with TRBJ2-7, with D maybe TRBD1 (6 bases). V lost 6 bases and J lost 6, with 12 bases in between. Looked up from germline, CDR1 is KGHSH and CDR2 is LQKENI. The CDR3 has 12 amino acids. The CDR3 sequence: CASSHRVSEQYF. The CDR3 nucleotides are TGTGCCAGCTCCCACAGGGTCAGCGAGCAGTACTTC.

Notes on this clone: Other DNA sequences of this sample code for an identical CDR3. The genes are TRBV7-2 and TRBJ1-2, with a possible D match to TRBD1 (6 bases). This CDR3 is built from 15 residues. Germline lookup yields CDR1 SGHTA and CDR2 FQGNSA. With 5 bases removed from V and 8 bases from J, the gap between germline ends came to 21 bases. CDR3 amino acids: CASSPGGGGARGYTF. The CDR3 coding sequence is TGTGCCAGCAGCCCGGGGGGTGGGGGCGCGAGAGGCTACACCTTC.

V gene TRBV6-7 combines with J gene TRBJ2-5; 7 bases match TRBD2. TRBV6-7 is an open reading frame, and its role is uncertain. The CDR3 extends over 15 amino acids. V was pared by 6 bases and J by 5 bases, with 12 bases of the junction left unmatched. The CDR3 sequence is CASRVKREWRETQYF. The CDR3 DNA reads TGTGCCAGCAGGGTAAAGCGGGAATGGCGCGAGACCCAGTACTTC.

V is TRBV29-1 and J is TRBJ1-1; TRBD1 aligns across 7 bases. This CDR3 spans 13 amino acids. CDR1 and CDR2 (germline): SQVTM, ANQGSEA. V shed 3 bases and J 4 bases; nucleotides not matched to a gene: 5. The CDR3 protein is CSVDQDRFTEAFF. The CDR3 DNA reads as TGCAGCGTTGACCAGGACAGGTTCACTGAAGCTTTCTTT. Full variable domain (rest looked up from reference TRBV29-1 and TRBJ1-1): SAVISQKPSRDICQRGTSLTIQCQVDSQVTMMFWYRQQPGQSLTLIATANQGSEATYESGFVIDKFPISRPNLTFSTLTVSNMSPEDSSIYLCSVDQDRFTEAFFGQGTRLTVV.

The chain combines TRBV28 with TRBJ2-7; tentative D call: TRBD1 (5 bases). V lost 5 bases, J lost 6 bases, and 17 bases lay in between. Germline-derived CDR1 and CDR2 are MDHEN and SYDVKM. There are 14 residues in the CDR3. In DNA, the CDR3 is TGTGCCAGCAGTCCTCGGACATTCAAGGCCGAGCAGTACTTC. This encodes CASSPRTFKAEQYF.

A word on this clone: Mismatch with germline at one junction end may stem from a read error. The V and J genes are TRBV7-9 and TRBJ2-3; 12 nucleotides align to TRBD2. This CDR3 spans 18 amino acids. Germline lookup yields CDR1 SEHNR and CDR2 FQNEAQ (reference sequence). DNA for the CDR3: TGTTCCAGCAGCTTATGGCCACCTCCTAGCGGGAGGGGAGATACGCAGTATTTT. This sequence encodes CSSSLWPPPSGRGDTQYF.

Details on this clone: Other DNA sequences in this specimen translate into the identical CDR3. V gene TRBV18 combines with J gene TRBJ1-2; 9 nucleotides align to TRBD1. The CDR3 has 13 residues. The germline gives CDR1 KGHSH, CDR2 LQKENI. V lost 2 bases, J lost 5 bases, and 0 bases stayed unmatched. The CDR3 loop reads CASSPGQGYGYTF. As DNA, the CDR3 is TGTGCCAGCTCACCAGGACAGGGGTATGGCTACACCTTC.

The V and J genes are TRBV6-5 and TRBJ1-1, with TRBD1 matching 7 bases. The ends lost 6 bases at V and 3 bases at J; junction bases unmatched: 7. The CDR3 sequence is 14 residues long. CDR1 and CDR2 from the germline V gene are MNHEY and SVGAGI. CDR3 amino acids: CASSVTGIHTEAFF. The CDR3 nucleotides are TGTGCCAGCAGCGTGACAGGGATCCACACTGAAGCTTTCTTT.

In DNA form, the CDR3 reads TGTGCCAGCAGTTTATCGATCAGCTACAATGAGCAGTTCTTC. Amino acids: CASSLSISYNEQFF. V and J are TRBV27 and TRBJ2-1, with D hard to call. In germline, CDR1 is MNHEY, CDR2 SMNVEV (reference sequence). The V end was cut by 0 bases, the J end by 3 bases, with 6 bases between. This CDR3 is 14 amino acids long.

The rearrangement uses TRBV4-1 and TRBJ2-7; perhaps TRBD2 as D (5 bases). The V gene's germline CDR1 is MGHRA and CDR2 YSYEKL. Trimming removed 1 base at V and 6 bases at J, with 19 bases between. CDR3 size: 16 residues. CDR3 nucleotide sequence: TGCGCCAGCAGCCAAGGCCCGAGGGCTCGACGGAGCGAGCAGTACTTC. It codes for CASSQGPRARRSEQYF.

A word on this clone: One end of the junction does not line up with germline, which may come from a read error. The CDR3 protein is CASSLGEQEIYGYTF. CDR3 coding DNA: TGTGCCAGCAGTTTAGGGGAACAGGAGATCTATGGCTACACCTTC. The chain carries TRBV7-9 and TRBJ1-2; tentative D call: TRBD1 (5 bases). Germline V gene data show CDR1 as SEHNR and CDR2 as FQNEAQ (reference sequence). This CDR3 comprises 15 residues. Full variable domain (remainder filled in from reference TRBV7-9 and TRBJ1-2): DTGVSQNPRHKITKRGQNVTFRCDPISEHNRLYWYRQTLGQGPEFLTYFQNEAQLEKSRLLSDRFSAERPKGSFSTLEIQRTEQGDSAMYLCASSLGEQEIYGYTFGSGTRLTVV.

This chain uses TRBV30 with TRBJ1-5; a possible D gene is TRBD1 (5 bases). There are 14 residues in the CDR3. Germline CDR1 GTSNPN, CDR2 SVGIG (reference sequence). V was shortened by 4 bases and J by 7 bases, with 17 bases between the two germline ends. The CDR3 reads CAWNKPGFRQPQHF. The CDR3, as DNA: TGTGCCTGGAATAAACCAGGGTTTCGACAGCCCCAGCATTTT.

The chain combines TRBV7-2 with TRBJ2-2; 7 bases are a match to TRBD1. Unmatched junction bases numbered 9, after V lost 5 bases and J lost 6 bases. The CDR3 has 15 residues. CDR1 SGHTA and CDR2 FQGNSA come from the germline V gene. This chain's CDR3 is CASSREDRIAGELFF. The DNA for the CDR3 is TGTGCCAGCAGCCGAGAGGACAGGATTGCCGGGGAGCTGTTTTTT.

The chain carries TRBV6-5 and TRBJ1-2; 9 bases agree with TRBD1. The CDR3 runs 15 residues. CDR1 is MNHEY and CDR2 is SVGAGI in the germline V gene. J was trimmed by 6 bases and V by 4 bases; bases with no gene match: 9. The CDR3 DNA sequence: TGTGCCAGCAGTTCACCCACAGGGGGCGCGGATGGCTACACCTTC. This gives the protein CASSSPTGGADGYTF.